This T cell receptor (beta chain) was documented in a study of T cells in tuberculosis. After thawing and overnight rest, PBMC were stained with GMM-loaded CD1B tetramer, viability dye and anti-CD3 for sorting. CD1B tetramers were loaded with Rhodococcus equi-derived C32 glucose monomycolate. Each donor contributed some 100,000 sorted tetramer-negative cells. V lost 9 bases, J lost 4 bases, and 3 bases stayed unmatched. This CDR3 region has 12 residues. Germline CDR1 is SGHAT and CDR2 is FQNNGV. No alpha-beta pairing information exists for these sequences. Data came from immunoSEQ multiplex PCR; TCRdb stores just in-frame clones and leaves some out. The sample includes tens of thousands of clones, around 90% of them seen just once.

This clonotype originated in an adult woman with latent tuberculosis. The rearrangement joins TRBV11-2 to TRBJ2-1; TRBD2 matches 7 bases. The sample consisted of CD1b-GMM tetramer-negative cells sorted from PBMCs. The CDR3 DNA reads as TGTGCCAGTTACGGGGGGTACAATGAGCAGTTCTTC. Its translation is CASYGGYNEQFF.